This TCR beta chain was sequenced in a study of T-cell reconstitution after alpha-beta-depleted transplantation in children. Points from the study as a whole: After transplant, high TCRbeta diversity at day 60 in some patients arose from surviving recipient T cells and thymic progenitors. Newly produced T cells mostly accounted for T-cell counts and diversity one year post-transplant. In patients about two months after transplant, alpha-beta T cells reportedly arose from several hundred expanded graft clones.

The CDR3 totals 16 residues. Looked up from germline, CDR1 is SEHNR and CDR2 is FQNEAQ (reference sequence). Trimming cost V 4 bases and J 4 bases; bases outside gene matches: 8. Preparation of the TCRbeta library used unique molecular identifiers. TCRdb used MiXCR to reprocess the PCR reads, holding one entry per CDR3 protein. The table shows 90,000 to 120,000 distinct CDR3 sequences, with around 6.4% occurring only once. This clonotype occurred a few times. The antigen remains unidentified. This sequence was found in a male patient between 2 and 15 years old who had a stem cell transplant for acute lymphoblastic leukemia, so the T cells may come from the graft donor. The material was PBMCs, mostly from graft donor cells, obtained 360 days after TCRalphabeta/CD19-depleted stem cell transplant. V is TRBV7-9 and J is TRBJ1-3, with 9 bases aligning to TRBD1. The CDR3 DNA is TGTGCCAGCAGCTCCTACAGGGGGCGGTCGGGAAACACCATATATTTT. Translation: CASSSYRGRSGNTIYF.